This T cell receptor beta chain was captured by sequencing in a study of response to subunit inactivated influenza vaccine. Whole-study results and caveats: The study's authors posited that every seasonal influenza vaccination enlists few new T cells.

Only a few counts were recorded for this clonotype. Its specificity is not known. The CDR3 totals 15 residues. Trimming at V came to 5 bases and at J to 4 bases, leaving 5 bases not matched to a gene. Germline V CDR1 and CDR2: SEHNR, FQNEAQ (reference sequence). TCRdb called the RT-PCR reads again in MiXCR, with one record for every CDR3 protein. The sample has approximately 520,000 distinct CDR3 sequences, 25% seen once. This chain connects TRBV7-9 to TRBJ2-1; the match to TRBD2 covers 10 bases. The source material was CD4+ T cells sorted from PBMCs, sampled roughly 5 days after vaccination. The source of this sequence is a man over 45 who received an inactivated influenza vaccine. The CDR3 DNA reads as TGTGCCAGCAGCCAAAGCGGGAGGGGGTACAATGAGCAGTTCTTC. Amino acid sequence: CASSQSGRGYNEQFF.